This note documents a single T cell receptor (beta chain) sequence. The antigen is undetermined. Healthy Caucasians provided all donations. TCRdb reprocessed the 5' RACE reads via MiXCR and lists one record per CDR3 protein. The sample holds 300,000 or so distinct CDR3 sequences, roughly 9.8% seen once. The data originate from a study of identical twins. Regarding the study as a whole: Memory repertoires lacked the insertion deficit that abundant cord blood beta clonotypes showed. Findings depended on cross-sectional statistics rather than tracking the same donors. Zero-insertion analyses were open to partial confounding by invariant MAIT and iNKT cells.

V lost 4 bases and J lost 1; bases outside the gene matches: 15. Germline loops: CDR1 LGHDT, CDR2 YNNKEL (reference sequence). The CDR3 loop spans 18 amino acids. This sample was also put to use in a study of yellow fever vaccine responses in identical twins.

The chain employs TRBV3-1 and TRBJ2-7, with 8 bases identical to TRBD1. This receptor was obtained from a woman between 18 and 29 years old in good health. Sequenced sample: CD8+ T cells sorted from blood. The CDR3 is CASSLSTFWTGTSYEQYF. DNA for the CDR3: TGTGCCAGCAGCCTAAGCACCTTTTGGACAGGGACTTCCTACGAGCAGTACTTC.